The clone carrying this T cell receptor beta chain was seen more than once but under ten times. In the same sample, other DNA sequences code for this CDR3. This sample is part of a study of shared clonotypes between healthy human individuals. The authors split each subset's genomic DNA evenly across several immunoSEQ plates. Produced via immunoSEQ multiplex PCR; TCRdb's table is partial and in-frame only. The repertoire holds about 1.1 million clones, roughly 77% seen once, with roughly 0.82% in the top ten. V lost 0 bases to trimming and J lost 1 base, with 4 bases between them. Germline V CDR1 and CDR2: GTSNPN, SVGIG (reference sequence). The CDR3 is 13 residues long.

The V gene is TRBV30, the J gene TRBJ1-3; D uncertain. Sample: memory CD4+ T cells from PBMCs. Subset defined: CD45RA-negative fraction. This TCR derives from a man aged 18 to 30 in good health. Some clones in this sample may be carry-over from other donors' samples. The CDR3 nucleotides are TGTGCCTGGAGTGTGATTTCTGGAAACACCATATATTTT. It is translated as CAWSVISGNTIYF.